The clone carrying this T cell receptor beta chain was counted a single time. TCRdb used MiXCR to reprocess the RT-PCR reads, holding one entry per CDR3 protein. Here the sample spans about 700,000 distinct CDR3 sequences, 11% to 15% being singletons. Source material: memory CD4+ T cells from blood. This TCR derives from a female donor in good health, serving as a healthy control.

Here the CDR3 DNA reads TGTGCCAGCAGCGGTGGACTACGGAGAGTCACAGATACGCAGTATTTT. It encodes CASSGGLRRVTDTQYF. The rearrangement joins TRBV9 to TRBJ2-3; D is perhaps TRBD2 (6 bases). Trimming took off 3 bases at V and 2 bases at J, with 16 bases between the two ends. The CDR3 loop spans 16 amino acids. CDR1 and CDR2 (germline): SGDLS, YYNGEE.